The rows below give T cell receptor beta chains drawn from one sample of a study of T cell responses to AZD1222 COVID-19 vaccine. Assay used: immunoSEQ multiplex PCR; TCRdb lists only in-frame clones, some missing. The table has 90,000 to 110,000 clones, 70% to 90% seen once. The starting material was peripheral blood, obtained on day 0 of AZD1222 vaccination. Source of these receptors: an adult in good health. Each CDR3 is given with its conserved first and last residue. The order of the fields is clone size, J gene, V gene, D gene, CDR3 protein, CDR3 DNA. The D gene is left open where the match is weak. The size of a clone is reported for some rows only, either as once, few or many, or as a class for expanded clones.

NA,TRBJ1-2,TRBV6-2/TRBV6-3,NA,CASSYSNPGSGYTF,TGTGCCAGCAGTTACTCGAACCCGGGGAGCGGCTATACCTTC
NA,TRBJ2-1,TRBV19,TRBD1,CAIGTGTYNEQFF,TGTGCCATAGGGACAGGAACCTACAATGAGCAGTTCTTC
once,TRBJ2-1,TRBV28,NA,CASSLFWGGGAYNEQFF,TGTGCCAGCAGTTTATTTTGGGGGGGCGGCGCCTACAATGAGCAGTTCTTC
NA,TRBJ1-2,TRBV5-6,NA,CASSSGARNYGYTF,TGTGCCAGCAGCTCGGGGGCCCGTAACTATGGCTACACCTTC
NA,TRBJ2-5,TRBV4-2,TRBD2,CASSRSRGGEQETQYF,TGTGCCAGCAGCCGGTCACGGGGGGGCGAACAAGAGACCCAGTACTTC
NA,TRBJ1-2,TRBV5-6,NA,CASSWNVRNDYGYTF,TGTGCCAGCAGCTGGAACGTACGGAACGACTATGGCTACACCTTC
NA,TRBJ1-2,TRBV7-2,NA,CASSLAWQGRSSNYGYTF,TGTGCCAGCAGCTTAGCGTGGCAGGGGCGATCTTCTAACTATGGCTACACCTTC
NA,TRBJ1-1,TRBV11-2,NA,CASSSPRGAVEAFF,TGTGCCAGCAGCTCCCCACGAGGGGCGGTTGAAGCTTTCTTT
NA,TRBJ2-1,TRBV4-3,NA,CASSQEYPGHSNEQFF,TGCGCCAGCAGCCAAGAATATCCGGGACATTCCAATGAGCAGTTCTTC
NA,TRBJ1-1,TRBV11-2,NA,CASSLGRSEAFF,TGTGCCAGCAGCTTAGGGCGGTCCGAAGCTTTCTTT
once,TRBJ2-1,TRBV11-2,NA,CASSLSPGRGNEQFF,TGTGCCAGCAGCTTATCCCCCGGGAGAGGAAATGAGCAGTTCTTC
NA,TRBJ2-5,TRBV28,TRBD1,CASSLGQGANYQETQYF,TGTGCCAGCAGTTTAGGGCAGGGGGCGAACTACCAAGAGACCCAGTACTTC
NA,TRBJ2-7,TRBV11-3,TRBD2,CASSLDLVAGGPYEQYF,TGTGCCAGCAGCTTAGATCTAGTAGCGGGGGGGCCCTACGAGCAGTACTTC
NA,TRBJ1-5,TRBV2,NA,CASRYSNQPQHF,TGTGCCAGCAGGTATAGCAATCAGCCCCAGCATTTT
NA,TRBJ2-2,TRBV11-2,TRBD2,CASSLDPGGPGELFF,TGTGCCAGCAGCTTAGATCCGGGGGGGCCCGGGGAGCTGTTTTTT
NA,TRBJ1-1,TRBV16,TRBD1,CASSQLQGTEAFF,TGTGCCAGCAGCCAACTACAGGGGACTGAAGCTTTCTTT
NA,TRBJ1-3,TRBV27,NA,CASSRGGGNTIYF,TGTGCCAGCAGTAGGGGAGGTGGAAACACCATATATTTT
once,TRBJ2-3,TRBV10-3,TRBD2,CAISLTLAGQTDTQYF,TGTGCCATCAGCTTAACCCTAGCGGGTCAAACAGATACGCAGTATTTT
NA,TRBJ1-2,TRBV2,TRBD1,CASSEIGQAGPYTF,TGTGCCAGCAGTGAGATAGGACAGGCTGGTCCCTACACCTTC
NA,TRBJ1-6,TRBV28,NA,CASSSSLRGESSPLHF,TGTGCCAGCAGTTCTTCTTTGCGGGGGGAAAGCTCACCCCTCCACTTT
NA,TRBJ2-1,TRBV20-1,NA,CSARDLGQQFF,TGCAGTGCTAGAGATCTAGGACAGCAGTTCTTC
NA,TRBJ1-1,TRBV29-1,NA,CSGNRVSLDTEAFF,TGCAGCGGTAACAGGGTGTCTTTAGACACTGAAGCTTTCTTT
NA,TRBJ1-5,TRBV27,TRBD1,CASRGGTGGNQPQHF,TGTGCCAGCAGAGGAGGGACAGGGGGCAATCAGCCCCAGCATTTT
NA,TRBJ2-1,TRBV28,NA,CASSLLDWYRYNEQFF,TGTGCCAGCAGTTTATTGGACTGGTACAGGTACAATGAGCAGTTCTTC
NA,TRBJ1-2,TRBV7-8,NA,CASSNTGTLGGYTF,TGTGCCAGCAGCAACACCGGGACTTTGGGTGGCTACACCTTC
NA,TRBJ1-4,TRBV5-4,NA,CASSLFGSNEKLFF,TGTGCCAGCAGCTTGTTCGGCTCTAATGAAAAACTGTTTTTT
NA,TRBJ1-6,TRBV6-2/TRBV6-3,NA,CASSYVGESVLVNSPLHF,TGTGCCAGCAGTTACGTAGGGGAGTCAGTTCTGGTGAATTCACCCCTCCACTTT
NA,TRBJ2-7,TRBV5-6,NA,CASSQYYEQYF,TGTGCCAGCAGCCAATACTACGAGCAGTACTTC
few,TRBJ2-7,TRBV7-8,TRBD2,CASSLGGRAVYEQYF,TGTGCCAGCAGCTTGGGCGGGAGGGCCGTCTACGAGCAGTACTTC